A selection of T cell receptor beta chains follows, all from one sample in a study of T-cell reconstitution after alpha-beta-depleted transplantation in children. TCRdb passed the PCR reads through MiXCR, listing each CDR3 protein once. Of 750,000 to 950,000 distinct CDR3 sequences listed, roughly 15% were seen once; the top ten hold approximately 5%. The sample in question was PBMCs, mostly from graft donor cells, obtained 360 days after TCRalphabeta/CD19-depleted stem cell transplant. Receptors originate from a male patient younger than 18 who had a stem cell transplant for acute lymphoblastic leukemia, so the T cells may come from the graft donor. Both conserved end residues are part of each CDR3. A D gene is named only where the DNA matches it firmly. Clone size is stated in some rows and not others, as once, few, many or a class when expanded.

V gene	clone size	J gene	D gene	CDR3 protein	CDR3 DNA
TRBV4-1	few	TRBJ1-4	NA	CASSRAGRGEKLFF	TGCGCCAGCAGCCGGGCCGGAAGGGGGGAAAAACTGTTTTTT
TRBV18	NA	TRBJ2-7	NA	CASSPREDYEQYF	TGTGCCAGCTCACCGCGGGAAGACTACGAGCAGTACTTC
TRBV7-8	many	TRBJ2-1	TRBD2	CASSLVPSGRDEQFF	TGTGCCAGCAGCTTAGTTCCTAGCGGGAGAGATGAGCAGTTCTTC
TRBV29-1	many	TRBJ2-7	NA	CSFVSQGQREQYF	TGCAGCTTCGTGAGCCAGGGGCAGAGGGAGCAGTACTTC
TRBV11-2	NA	TRBJ2-3	TRBD2	CASSLERTSGRGVDTQYF	TGTGCCAGCAGCTTAGAGAGGACTAGCGGGAGAGGGGTAGATACGCAGTATTTT
TRBV7-9	NA	TRBJ1-1	NA	CASSFAAMNTEAFF	TGTGCCAGCAGCTTCGCAGCGATGAACACTGAAGCTTTCTTT
TRBV20-1	NA	TRBJ1-5	NA	CSARDRKRGRENQPQHF	TGCAGTGCTAGAGACCGGAAGAGGGGCCGAGAGAATCAGCCCCAGCATTTT
TRBV12-3/TRBV12-4	few	TRBJ2-1	NA	CASSNLHNEQFF	TGTGCCAGCAGCAACTTACACAATGAGCAGTTCTTC
TRBV12-3/TRBV12-4	many	TRBJ2-3	TRBD2	CASSFGAGGLDTQYF	TGTGCCAGCAGTTTCGGTGCGGGAGGGCTAGATACGCAGTATTTT
TRBV11-1	NA	TRBJ2-5	TRBD2	CASSFGSGSGETQYF	TGTGCCAGCAGCTTCGGTAGCGGGAGTGGAGAGACCCAGTACTTC
TRBV4-1	many	TRBJ2-1	NA	CASSQDRGIVSYNEQFF	TGCGCCAGCAGCCAAGATCGAGGAATCGTCTCCTACAATGAGCAGTTCTTC
TRBV7-6	many	TRBJ1-1	NA	CASSLGAGLNTEAFF	TGTGCCAGCAGCTTAGGGGCGGGATTGAACACTGAAGCTTTCTTT
TRBV3-1	few	TRBJ2-1	NA	CASSQGVSGPYNEQFF	TGTGCCAGCAGCCAAGGAGTGAGCGGCCCCTACAATGAGCAGTTCTTC
TRBV4-1	many	TRBJ2-1	TRBD2	CASSQLGGTSGRNEQFF	TGCGCCAGCAGTCAACTCGGGGGGACTAGCGGGAGGAATGAGCAGTTCTTC
TRBV9	few	TRBJ2-7	NA	CASSVVPGVFYEQYF	TGTGCCAGCAGCGTAGTTCCGGGAGTGTTCTACGAGCAGTACTTC
TRBV6-6	few	TRBJ1-5	NA	CATGGKQPQHF	TGTGCCACCGGGGGTAAGCAGCCCCAGCATTTT
TRBV5-1	NA	TRBJ2-7	TRBD2	CASSLRTSGRPHEQYF	TGCGCCAGCAGCTTGCGGACTAGCGGGAGGCCTCACGAGCAGTACTTC
TRBV4-1	NA	TRBJ2-5	NA	CASSQEGTAHLTQYF	TGCGCCAGCAGCCAAGAGGGGACTGCCCACCTTACCCAGTACTTC
TRBV6-5	few	TRBJ2-3	TRBD2	CASSWGTRTDTQYF	TGTGCCAGCAGTTGGGGGACTAGGACAGATACGCAGTATTTT
TRBV20-1	NA	TRBJ2-1	NA	CSAEFFDIYVNEQFF	TGCAGTGCCGAGTTCTTCGACATCTACGTCAATGAGCAGTTCTTC
TRBV5-1	many	TRBJ2-3	NA	CASRGLFTDTQYF	TGCGCCAGCAGGGGTCTTTTCACAGATACGCAGTATTTT
TRBV4-1	many	TRBJ2-2	TRBD1	CASSSLRDSAFTGELFF	TGCGCCAGCAGCTCTCTACGGGACAGCGCCTTCACCGGGGAGCTGTTTTTT
TRBV15	few	TRBJ1-5	TRBD1	CATSRMTGGSQPQHF	TGTGCCACCAGCCGAATGACAGGGGGAAGTCAGCCCCAGCATTTT
TRBV5-1	many	TRBJ2-5	NA	CASSLDGSQYF	TGCGCCAGCAGCTTGGACGGGTCCCAGTACTTC
TRBV10-3	NA	TRBJ2-2	NA	CAISAGLGRTGELFF	TGTGCCATCAGTGCGGGATTGGGGAGAACCGGGGAGCTGTTTTTT